The next 25 T cell receptor beta chains were all read from a single sample in a study of T cell changes during pregnancy in multiple sclerosis. Generated by immunoSEQ multiplex PCR, the TCRdb table keeps only in-frame clones and is missing some. The sample lists about 70,000 clones; 85% to 95% were seen once. Sequencing used CD8+ T cells from peripheral blood mononuclear cells, obtained in the third trimester of pregnancy. The receptors come from a female donor in good health, enrolled as a control in a pregnancy study.

The V gene is TRBV6-1, the J gene TRBJ1-1; D might be TRBD1 (6 bases). The V and J ends lost 8 bases and 10 bases respectively, with 14 bases between them. Germline-derived CDR1 and CDR2 are MNHNS and SASEGT. The CDR3 has 11 amino acids. For the CDR3, the DNA is TGTGCCAGCCTCGGGGGGCTGGGAGCTTTCTTT. This codes for CASLGGLGAFF.

The gene calls are TRBV7-9 and TRBJ1-2; tentatively, D is TRBD1 (5 bases). Germline-derived CDR1 and CDR2 are SEHNR and FQNEAQ (reference sequence). This CDR3 contains 12 residues. Trimming took 5 bases from V and 4 from J, leaving 8 bases between them. CDR3 in DNA: TGTGCCAGCAGCGCAGGGTTCTATGGCTACACCTTC. Translation gives CASSAGFYGYTF. The full variable domain, completed using reference TRBV7-9 and TRBJ1-2, is DTGVSQNPRHKITKRGQNVTFRCDPISEHNRLYWYRQTLGQGPEFLTYFQNEAQLEKSRLLSDRFSAERPKGSFSTLEIQRTEQGDSAMYLCASSAGFYGYTFGSGTRLTVV.

The chain uses TRBV6-1 and TRBJ1-5; unclear D gene. V was shortened by 7 bases and J by 0 bases, with 13 bases between the two germline ends. This CDR3 contains 15 residues. Germline V lookup: CDR1 MNHNS, CDR2 SASEGT. CDR3 bases: TGTGCCAGCACGGGAGACCAAATTAGCAATCAGCCCCAGCATTTT. Residues: CASTGDQISNQPQHF.

The chain carries TRBV27 and TRBJ2-7, with TRBD1 identical over 11 bases. V shed 3 bases and J 4 bases; nucleotides not matched to a gene: 5. CDR3 length equals 15 residues. Germline values: CDR1 MNHEY, CDR2 SMNVEV (reference sequence). Written as DNA, the CDR3 is TGTGCCAGCAGTTTCCGGACAGGGGGCAAATACGAGCAGTACTTC. Translating gives CASSFRTGGKYEQYF.

The chain is built from TRBV30 and TRBJ1-1; D remains unclear. The germline gives CDR1 GTSNPN, CDR2 SVGIG (reference sequence). The CDR3 runs 11 residues. Trimming removed 1 base at V and 3 bases at J, with 3 bases between. CDR3 bases: TGTGCCTGGAGTGCCGACACTGAAGCTTTCTTT. Its translation is CAWSADTEAFF.

The chain employs TRBV6-5 and TRBJ1-5; 9 bases align to TRBD1. Germline-derived CDR1 and CDR2 are MNHEY and SVGAGI. Unmatched junction bases numbered 7, after V lost 6 bases and J lost 7 bases. The CDR3 has 14 amino acids. The CDR3 region is CASRDRGLQQPQHF. CDR3 coding DNA: TGTGCCAGCAGAGACAGGGGGTTACAGCAGCCCCAGCATTTT.

The chain employs TRBV19 and TRBJ1-1; 10 nucleotides match TRBD1. Germline V gene data show CDR1 as LNHDA and CDR2 as SQIVND (reference sequence). After removal of 8 bases from V and 6 bases from J, the junction contained 12 bases not matched to a gene. The CDR3 length is 15 residues. The CDR3 region is CASELRTGGFPEAFF. In DNA, the CDR3 is TGTGCCAGTGAACTCAGGACAGGGGGATTCCCTGAAGCTTTCTTT.

The chain uses TRBV4-3 and TRBJ2-1, with 9 bases that match TRBD1. Germline CDR1 LGHNA, CDR2 YSLEER. V trimming: 0 bases; J trimming: 7 bases; junction bases outside the gene matches: 7. The CDR3 loop spans 16 amino acids. The CDR3 sequence is CASSQDPGQGWNEQFF. Written as DNA, the CDR3 is TGCGCCAGCAGCCAAGATCCGGGACAGGGATGGAATGAGCAGTTCTTC.

The J gene is TRBJ2-7, the V gene TRBV18; 7 nucleotides match TRBD1. This CDR3 has 15 residues. V gave up 0 bases and J gave up 4 bases; unmatched junction bases: 6. CDR1 is KGHSH and CDR2 is LQKENI in the germline V gene. CDR3 in amino acids: CASSPPGDSLYEQYF. CDR3 bases: TGTGCCAGCTCACCACCCGGGGACAGCCTTTACGAGCAGTACTTC. The full variable domain, in which reference TRBV18 and TRBJ2-7 provide the parts outside the CDR3, is NAGVMQNPRHLVRRRGQEARLRCSPMKGHSHVYWYRQLPEEGLKFMVYLQKENIIDESGMPKERFSAEFPKEGPSILRIQQVVRGDSAAYFCASSPPGDSLYEQYFGPGTRLTVT.

This chain joins TRBV13 and TRBJ2-5, with a weak D call TRBD1 (6 bases). V was pared by 4 bases and J by 5 bases, with 17 bases between. Germline CDR1 PRHDT, CDR2 FYEKMQ (reference sequence). The CDR3 contains 15 residues. The CDR3 here is CASSSGQLARETQYF. The CDR3 region has the DNA TGTGCCAGCAGCTCTGGACAGCTTGCGCGGGAGACCCAGTACTTC.

This chain links TRBV29-1 with TRBJ1-1; TRBD1 might be the D (6 bases). The CDR3 runs 13 residues. Per the germline V gene, CDR1 is SQVTM and CDR2 is ANQGSEA. Trimming stripped 3 bases from V and 4 bases from J, with 12 bases between. The CDR3 region is CSVDPGDATEAFF. The CDR3 coding sequence is TGCAGCGTTGATCCAGGGGATGCCACTGAAGCTTTCTTT.

V usage is TRBV2 and J usage is TRBJ1-1; possibly TRBD1 for D (5 bases). This CDR3 region has 15 residues. Trimming pared 10 bases from V and 0 bases from J, leaving 18 bases between. Germline CDR1 and CDR2: SNHLY and FYNNEI. This CDR3 is CATVEGREMNTEAFF. For the CDR3, the DNA is TGTGCCACCGTGGAGGGCAGGGAGATGAACACTGAAGCTTTCTTT.

The chain combines TRBV30 with TRBJ2-7; 11 bases align to TRBD2. CDR1 GTSNPN and CDR2 SVGIG come from the germline V gene (reference sequence). The CDR3 has 16 residues. Unmatched junction bases numbered 5, after V lost 0 bases and J lost 1 base. CDR3: CAWSVPGLADSYEQYF. The CDR3 coding sequence is TGTGCCTGGAGTGTACCGGGACTAGCGGATTCCTACGAGCAGTACTTC.

The rearrangement joins TRBV9 to TRBJ1-1; tentative D call: TRBD1 (5 bases). The CDR3 totals 14 residues. V was pared by 3 bases and J by 5 bases, with 14 bases between. From germline, CDR1 is SGDLS and CDR2 YYNGEE. CDR3 coding DNA: TGTGCCAGCAGCGCGGGGGGACGGGCGACTGAAGCTTTCTTT. It translates to CASSAGGRATEAFF.

The V call is TRBV4-1, the J call TRBJ1-6; D is ambiguous. CDR3 length equals 13 residues. V dropped 4 bases and J dropped 9 bases, with 10 bases sitting between them. The germline V gene has CDR1 MGHRA and CDR2 YSYEKL. DNA for the CDR3: TGCGCCAGCAGCCCGGGCCGGGGTTCACCCCTCCACTTT. Its translation is CASSPGRGSPLHF.

The rearrangement links TRBV5-6 to TRBJ1-3; 7 bases match TRBD1. The V gene's germline CDR1 is SGHDT and CDR2 YYEEEE. The CDR3 extends over 12 amino acids. V lost 7 bases, J lost 4 bases, and 2 bases stayed unmatched. This CDR3 is CASQGDGNTIYF. In nucleotides, the CDR3 is TGTGCCAGCCAGGGGGACGGAAACACCATATATTTT.

The gene calls are TRBV2 and TRBJ1-1; TRBD1 agrees at 8 bases. This CDR3 is built from 12 residues. V was pared by 5 bases and J by 10 bases, with 6 bases of the junction left unmatched. Germline-derived CDR1 and CDR2 are SNHLY and FYNNEI. The CDR3 DNA reads as TGTGCCAGCAGTCGGGACAGGCAAACAGCTTTCTTT. Translated: CASSRDRQTAFF.

This chain connects TRBV4-3 to TRBJ1-6, with D uncertain. Germline lookup yields CDR1 LGHNA and CDR2 YSLEER. Trimming cost V 2 bases and J 6 bases, with 14 bases left between them. CDR3 length: 16 amino acids. In nucleotides, the CDR3 is TGCGCCAGCAGCCAACGGCATGAGGGATCTAATTCACCCCTCCACTTT. This translates into CASSQRHEGSNSPLHF.

The chain combines TRBV7-2 with TRBJ1-5; D possibly corresponds to TRBD1 (6 bases). Looked up from germline, CDR1 is SGHTA and CDR2 is FQGNSA. The CDR3 has 15 amino acids. With 3 bases removed from V and 4 bases from J, the gap between germline ends came to 13 bases. CDR3: CASSLNREGNQPQHF. CDR3 coding DNA: TGTGCCAGCAGCTTGAACAGGGAAGGTAATCAGCCCCAGCATTTT. The full variable domain, completed using reference TRBV7-2 and TRBJ1-5, is GAGVSQSPSNKVTEKGKDVELRCDPISGHTALYWYRQSLGQGLEFLIYFQGNSAPDKSGLPSDRFSAERTGGSVSTLTIQRTQQEDSAVYLCASSLNREGNQPQHFGDGTRLSIL.

The rearrangement joins TRBV6-5 to TRBJ2-1, with D unresolved. In germline, CDR1 is MNHEY, CDR2 SVGAGI. The germline V and J ends were trimmed by 6 bases and 6 bases, with 12 bases remaining between them. The CDR3 consists of 13 residues. The CDR3 reads CASSRPSGNEQFF. In DNA form, the CDR3 reads TGTGCCAGCAGCCGACCGTCGGGCAATGAGCAGTTCTTC.

This chain uses TRBV7-8 with TRBJ1-1; a possible D gene is TRBD1 (5 bases). CDR1 is SGHVS and CDR2 is FQNEAQ in the germline V gene. V was clipped by 5 bases and J by 5 bases, with 15 bases between them. The CDR3 spans 14 residues. The chain's CDR3 is CASSIPGGGTEAFF. The CDR3 DNA sequence: TGTGCCAGCAGCATACCGGGTGGGGGGACTGAAGCTTTCTTT. Filled out from reference TRBV7-8 and TRBJ1-1, the complete variable domain reads GAGVSQSPRYKVAKRGQDVALRCDPISGHVSLFWYQQALGQGPEFLTYFQNEAQLDKSGLPSDRFFAERPEGSVSTLKIQRTQQEDSAVYLCASSIPGGGTEAFFGQGTRLTVV.

The chain is built from TRBV11-3 and TRBJ1-1; possibly TRBD1 for D (5 bases). Trimming removed 5 bases at V and 5 bases at J, with 15 bases between. The CDR3 totals 14 residues. Germline V gene sequence: CDR1 SGHNT, CDR2 YENEEA. CDR3 sequence reads: CASSLRQPATEAFF. The CDR3 DNA reads as TGTGCCAGCAGCCTTCGACAGCCTGCTACTGAAGCTTTCTTT.

This sequence joins TRBV2 and TRBJ2-7; TRBD1 might be the D (6 bases). Per the germline V gene, CDR1 is SNHLY and CDR2 is FYNNEI. The CDR3 loop spans 13 amino acids. Trimming removed 4 bases from V and 0 bases from J, with 7 bases in between. The CDR3, as DNA: TGTGCCAGCAGTGGGGACACCTCCTACGAGCAGTACTTC. This encodes CASSGDTSYEQYF.

The V gene is TRBV9, the J gene TRBJ1-2, with 8 bases fitting TRBD1. Germline CDR1 and CDR2: SGDLS and YYNGEE. The V and J ends lost 0 bases and 2 bases, in that order; junction bases with no gene match: 9. This CDR3 spans 17 amino acids. The CDR3 bases are TGTGCCAGCAGCGTAGGGACAGGGATGGGACTCAACTATGGCTACACCTTC. Translating it yields CASSVGTGMGLNYGYTF.

The chain employs TRBV6-4 and TRBJ2-3; 9 bases match TRBD2. The CDR3 is made up of 17 amino acids. CDR1 MRHNA and CDR2 SNTAGT come from the germline V gene. J gave up 1 base and V 2 bases, and 7 bases lay outside the gene matches. CDR3 sequence (DNA): TGTGCCAGCAGTGACACAAGGACTAGCGTGGGCACAGATACGCAGTATTTT. Protein: CASSDTRTSVGTDTQYF.